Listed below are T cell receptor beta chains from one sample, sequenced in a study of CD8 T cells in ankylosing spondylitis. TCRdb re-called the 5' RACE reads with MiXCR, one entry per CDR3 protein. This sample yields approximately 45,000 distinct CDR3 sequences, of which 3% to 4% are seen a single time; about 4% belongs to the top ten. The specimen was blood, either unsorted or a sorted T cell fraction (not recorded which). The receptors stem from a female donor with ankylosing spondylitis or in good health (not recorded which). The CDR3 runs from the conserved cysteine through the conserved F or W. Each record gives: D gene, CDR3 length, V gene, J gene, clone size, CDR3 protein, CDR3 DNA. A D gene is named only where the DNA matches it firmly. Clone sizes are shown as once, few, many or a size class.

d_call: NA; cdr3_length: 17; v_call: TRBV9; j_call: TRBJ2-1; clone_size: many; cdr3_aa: CASSVDPSVGARNEQFF; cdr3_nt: TGTGCCAGCAGCGTAGACCCGAGCGTGGGAGCGAGGAATGAGCAGTTCTTC
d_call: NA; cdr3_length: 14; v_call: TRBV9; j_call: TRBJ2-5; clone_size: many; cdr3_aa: CASSVNAGGETQYF; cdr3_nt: TGTGCCAGCAGCGTAAACGCAGGCGGGGAGACCCAGTACTTC
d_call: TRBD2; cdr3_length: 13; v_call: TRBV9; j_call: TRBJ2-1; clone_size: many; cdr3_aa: CASKSGAHNEQFF; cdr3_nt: TGTGCCAGTAAAAGCGGGGCCCACAATGAGCAGTTCTTC
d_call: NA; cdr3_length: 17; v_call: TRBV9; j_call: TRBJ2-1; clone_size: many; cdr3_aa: CASSVAIGLNLYNEQFF; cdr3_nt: TGTGCCAGCAGCGTAGCAATTGGGCTAAACCTTTACAATGAGCAGTTCTTC
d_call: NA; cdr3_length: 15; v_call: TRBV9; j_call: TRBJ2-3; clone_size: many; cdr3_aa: CASSRVHSSTDTQYF; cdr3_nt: TGTGCCAGCAGCAGAGTGCACTCTAGCACAGATACGCAGTATTTT
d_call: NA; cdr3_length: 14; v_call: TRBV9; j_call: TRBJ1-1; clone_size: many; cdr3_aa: CASSPKGRHTEAFF; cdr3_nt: TGTGCCAGCAGCCCCAAGGGACGGCACACTGAAGCTTTCTTT
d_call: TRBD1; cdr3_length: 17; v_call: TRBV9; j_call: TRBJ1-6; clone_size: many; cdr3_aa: CASSSMPGQGYNSPLHF; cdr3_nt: TGTGCCAGCAGCTCGATGCCGGGACAGGGATATAATTCACCCCTCCACTTT
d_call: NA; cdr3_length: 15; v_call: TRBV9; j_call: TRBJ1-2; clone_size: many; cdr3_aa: CASSAYGGTSYGYTF; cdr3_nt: TGTGCCAGCAGCGCATACGGCGGCACTAGCTATGGCTACACCTTC
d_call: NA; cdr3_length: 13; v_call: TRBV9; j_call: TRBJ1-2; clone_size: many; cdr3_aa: CASSSARVYGYTF; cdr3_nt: TGTGCCAGCAGCTCCGCGAGGGTCTATGGCTACACCTTC
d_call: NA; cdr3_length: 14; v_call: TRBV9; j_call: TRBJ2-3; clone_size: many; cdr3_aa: CASSDTGPMDTQYF; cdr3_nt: TGTGCCAGCAGCGACACGGGGCCAATGGATACGCAGTATTTT
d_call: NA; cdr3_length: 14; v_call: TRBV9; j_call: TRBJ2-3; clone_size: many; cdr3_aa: CASSSGLATDTQYF; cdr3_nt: TGTGCCAGCAGCTCGGGACTCGCCACAGATACGCAGTATTTT
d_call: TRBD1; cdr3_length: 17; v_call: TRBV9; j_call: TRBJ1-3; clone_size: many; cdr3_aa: CASSVAGGGTSGNTIYF; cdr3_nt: TGTGCCAGCAGCGTAGCTGGAGGGGGCACCTCTGGAAACACCATATATTTT
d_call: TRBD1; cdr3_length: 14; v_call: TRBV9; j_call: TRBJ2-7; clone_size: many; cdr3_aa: CASSARDRPYEQYF; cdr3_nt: TGTGCCAGCAGCGCCCGGGACAGACCGTACGAGCAGTACTTC
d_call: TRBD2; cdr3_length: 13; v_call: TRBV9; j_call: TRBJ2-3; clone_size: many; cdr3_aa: CASTLLAGGTQYF; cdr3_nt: TGTGCCAGCACTCTACTAGCGGGGGGGACGCAGTATTTT
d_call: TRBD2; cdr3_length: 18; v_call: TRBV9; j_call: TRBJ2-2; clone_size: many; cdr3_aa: CASSPSAQAGGIAGELFF; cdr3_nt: TGTGCCAGCAGCCCAAGCGCTCAAGCGGGGGGAATCGCCGGGGAGCTGTTTTTT
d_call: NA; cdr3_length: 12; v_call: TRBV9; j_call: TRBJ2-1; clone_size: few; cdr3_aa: CASSSLADEQFF; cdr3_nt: TGTGCCAGCAGCTCGCTAGCAGATGAGCAGTTCTTC
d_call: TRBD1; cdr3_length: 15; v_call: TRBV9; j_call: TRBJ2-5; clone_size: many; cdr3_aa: CASSAGTGLLETQYF; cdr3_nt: TGTGCCAGCAGCGCGGGGACAGGCCTTTTGGAGACCCAGTACTTC
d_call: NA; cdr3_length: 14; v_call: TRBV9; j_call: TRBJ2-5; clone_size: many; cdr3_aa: CASAPGQGQETQYF; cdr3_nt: TGTGCCAGCGCCCCCGGGCAGGGGCAAGAGACCCAGTACTTC
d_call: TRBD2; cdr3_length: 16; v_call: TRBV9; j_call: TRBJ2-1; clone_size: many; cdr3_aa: CASSVFWGGDYNEQFF; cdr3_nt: TGTGCCAGCAGCGTTTTTTGGGGGGGAGACTACAATGAGCAGTTCTTC
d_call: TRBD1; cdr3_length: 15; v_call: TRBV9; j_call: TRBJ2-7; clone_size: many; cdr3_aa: CASSVGQGRIYEQYF; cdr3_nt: TGTGCCAGCAGCGTTGGACAGGGACGAATCTACGAGCAGTACTTC
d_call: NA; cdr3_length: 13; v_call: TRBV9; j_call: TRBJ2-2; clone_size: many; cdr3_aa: CASRGANTGELFF; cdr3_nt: TGTGCCAGCAGGGGCGCGAACACCGGGGAGCTGTTTTTT
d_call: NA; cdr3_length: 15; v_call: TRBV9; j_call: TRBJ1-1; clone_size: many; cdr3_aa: CASSVEEGRQSEAFF; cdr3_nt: TGTGCCAGCAGCGTAGAAGAGGGGCGGCAGAGTGAAGCTTTCTTT